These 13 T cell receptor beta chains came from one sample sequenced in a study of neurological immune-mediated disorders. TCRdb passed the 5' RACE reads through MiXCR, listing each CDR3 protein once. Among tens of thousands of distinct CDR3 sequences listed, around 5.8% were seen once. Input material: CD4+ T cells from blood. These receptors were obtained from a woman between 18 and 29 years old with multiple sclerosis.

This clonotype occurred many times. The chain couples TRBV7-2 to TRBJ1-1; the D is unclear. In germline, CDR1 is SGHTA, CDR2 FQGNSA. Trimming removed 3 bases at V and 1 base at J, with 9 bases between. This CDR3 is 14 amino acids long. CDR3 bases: TGTGCCAGCAGCTTCCTCGGAGCGAACACTGAAGCTTTCTTT. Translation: CASSFLGANTEAFF.

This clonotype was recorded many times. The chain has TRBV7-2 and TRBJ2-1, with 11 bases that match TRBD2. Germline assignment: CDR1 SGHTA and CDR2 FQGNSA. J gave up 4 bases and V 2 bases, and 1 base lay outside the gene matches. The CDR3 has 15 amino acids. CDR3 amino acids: CASSLPSGRYNEQFF. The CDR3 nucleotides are TGTGCCAGCAGCTTACCTAGCGGGAGGTACAATGAGCAGTTCTTC.

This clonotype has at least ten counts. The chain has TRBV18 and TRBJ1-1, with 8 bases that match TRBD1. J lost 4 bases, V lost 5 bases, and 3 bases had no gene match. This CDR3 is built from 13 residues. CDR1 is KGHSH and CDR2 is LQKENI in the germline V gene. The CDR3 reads CASSSTGGTEAFF. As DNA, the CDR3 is TGTGCCAGCTCATCCACAGGGGGCACTGAAGCTTTCTTT.

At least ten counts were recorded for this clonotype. The CDR3 is CASSQDLGRANTGELFF. Written as DNA, the CDR3 is TGTGCCAGCAGCCAAGATTTGGGCAGGGCGAACACCGGGGAGCTGTTTTTT. The genes are TRBV3-1 and TRBJ2-2, with a tentative D call TRBD1 (5 bases). Trimming removed 0 bases from V and 0 bases from J, with 11 bases in between. CDR3 length: 17 amino acids. Germline V gives CDR1 LGHDT, CDR2 YNNKEL (reference sequence).

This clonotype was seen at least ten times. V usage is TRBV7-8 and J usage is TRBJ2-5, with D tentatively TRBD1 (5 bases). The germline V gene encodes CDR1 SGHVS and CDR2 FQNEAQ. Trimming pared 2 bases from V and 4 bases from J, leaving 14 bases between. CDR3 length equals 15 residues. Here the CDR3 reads CASSLIQAQGETQYF. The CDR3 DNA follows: TGTGCCAGCAGCTTAATACAGGCCCAAGGAGAGACCCAGTACTTC.

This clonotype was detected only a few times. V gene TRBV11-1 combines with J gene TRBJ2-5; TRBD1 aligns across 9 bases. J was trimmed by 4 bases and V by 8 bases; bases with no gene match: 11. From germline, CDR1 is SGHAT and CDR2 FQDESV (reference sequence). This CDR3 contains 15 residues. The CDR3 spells CASGAGTGSPETQYF. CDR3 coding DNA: TGTGCCAGCGGGGCCGGGACAGGGAGTCCAGAGACCCAGTACTTC.

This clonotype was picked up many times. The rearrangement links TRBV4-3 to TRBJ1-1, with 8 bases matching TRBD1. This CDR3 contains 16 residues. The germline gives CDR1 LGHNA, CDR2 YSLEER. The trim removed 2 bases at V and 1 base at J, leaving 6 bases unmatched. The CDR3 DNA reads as TGCGCCAGCAGCCAAATTCCGGGACAGGCGAACACTGAAGCTTTCTTT. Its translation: CASSQIPGQANTEAFF.

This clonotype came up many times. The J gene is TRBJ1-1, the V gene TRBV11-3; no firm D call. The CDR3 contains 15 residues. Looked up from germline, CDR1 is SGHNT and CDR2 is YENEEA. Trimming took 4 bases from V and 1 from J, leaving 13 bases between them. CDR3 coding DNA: TGTGCCAGCAGCTCGAACACGGGAGGGAACACTGAAGCTTTCTTT. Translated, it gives CASSSNTGGNTEAFF.

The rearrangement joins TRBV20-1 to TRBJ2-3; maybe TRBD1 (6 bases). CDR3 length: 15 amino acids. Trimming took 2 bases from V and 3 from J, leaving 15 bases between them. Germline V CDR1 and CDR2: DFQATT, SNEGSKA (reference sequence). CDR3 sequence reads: CSARPTGSGTDTQYF. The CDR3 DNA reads TGCAGTGCTAGACCCACAGGGTCGGGGACAGATACGCAGTATTTT.

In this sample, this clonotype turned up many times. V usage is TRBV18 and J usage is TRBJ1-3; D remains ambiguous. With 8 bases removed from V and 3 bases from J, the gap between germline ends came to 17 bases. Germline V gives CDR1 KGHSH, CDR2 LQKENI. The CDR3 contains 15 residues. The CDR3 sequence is CASTIQDSGGNTIYF. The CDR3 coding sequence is TGTGCCAGCACAATCCAGGATTCAGGTGGAAACACCATATATTTT.

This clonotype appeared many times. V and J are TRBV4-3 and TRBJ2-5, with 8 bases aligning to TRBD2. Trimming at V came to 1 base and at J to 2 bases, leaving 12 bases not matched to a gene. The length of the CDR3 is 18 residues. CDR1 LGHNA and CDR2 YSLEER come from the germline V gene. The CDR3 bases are TGCGCCAGCAGCCAAGTATATCTGGCGGGAGGTAATCAAGAGACCCAGTACTTC. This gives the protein CASSQVYLAGGNQETQYF.

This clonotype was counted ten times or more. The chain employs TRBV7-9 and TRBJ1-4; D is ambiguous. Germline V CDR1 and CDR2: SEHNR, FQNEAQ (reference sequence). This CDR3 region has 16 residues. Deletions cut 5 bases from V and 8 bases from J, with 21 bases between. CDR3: CASSSHGLKIGEKLFF. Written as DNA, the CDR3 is TGTGCCAGCAGCAGCCATGGACTCAAAATCGGGGAAAAACTGTTTTTT.

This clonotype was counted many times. Here the CDR3 DNA reads TGTGCCACCAGCAGAGGAAGACTTGGCTACACCTTC. Protein: CATSRGRLGYTF. The chain links TRBV15 to TRBJ1-2, with D hard to call. CDR1 LNHNV and CDR2 YYDKDF come from the germline V gene (reference sequence). This CDR3 is built from 12 residues. Trimming shortened V by 1 base and J by 7 bases, and 7 bases separated the two germline ends. Full variable domain (remainder filled in from reference TRBV15 and TRBJ1-2): DAMVIQNPRYQVTQFGKPVTLSCSQTLNHNVMYWYQQKSSQAPKLLFHYYDKDFNNEADTPDNFQSRRPNTSFCFLDIRSPGLGDTAMYLCATSRGRLGYTFGSGTRLTVV.